This TCR beta chain was sequenced for a study of control samples from healthy donors and cancer patients (dated by TCRdb to 2019 to 2021). In its sample, this clone was seen once. Its recognized antigen is unknown. No per-base quality is available; no much larger clone lies one base away. V is cut by 0 bases and J by 5 bases, and the space between the germline ends is 12 bases. Based on the germline V gene (reference sequence), the CDR1 and CDR2 sequences are SGHNT and YYREEE. Including the terminal cysteine and phenylalanine, the CDR3 comprises 15 residues. The only DNA kept is the CDR3, 45 bases in frame from the first base. Receptors were amplified or captured by the immunoSEQ multiplex PCR assay. Sourced from immuneACCESS, this table was stored by TCRdb with only in-frame sequences that have V and J called. A share of the clones is absent; for the studies checked, an unresolved V gene accounts for under half, and the remainder has no known explanation. Counted in this sample were about 75,000 clones; around 95% of them appeared once. The ten largest clones add up to around 6.4% of the sample.

The specimen was blood. The chain joins TRBV5-4 to TRBJ1-5, and the D gene may be TRBD1, 5 bases matching. This receptor was obtained from a woman aged 40 to 50 in good health. This receptor has the CDR3 CASSLGGVRDQPQHF. The DNA sequence is TGTGCCAGCAGCTTGGGGGGGGTTAGGGATCAGCCCCAGCATTTT.